Listed here are 20 T cell receptor beta chains from one sample, sequenced in a study of shared clonotypes between healthy human individuals (TCRdb year 2020). The library was produced with the immunoSEQ multiplex PCR assay. TCRdb obtained this table from immuneACCESS and retained in-frame rearrangements with V and J assigned. These tables miss some clones; where compared with another copy, unresolved V genes account for less than half of the shortfall, and the remainder is unexplained. In this sample the table shows some 530,000 clones, 70% to 80% of which occur a single time. Clones ranked in the top ten supply approximately 12% of the sample. Sample: PBMCs. These TCRs come from a woman aged 40 to 55 in good health. Some clones in this sample may be carry-over from other donors' samples.

The chain couples TRBV2 to TRBJ2-3, with D unclear. V shed 4 bases and J shed 3 bases, with 14 bases lying between them. Germline lookup yields CDR1 SNHLY and CDR2 FYNNEI. The CDR3 totals 15 residues. The CDR3 spells CASSVSQGRTDTQYF. CDR3 nucleotides: TGTGCCAGCAGTGTCTCTCAAGGTCGTACAGATACGCAGTATTTT. The variable domain in full, with the rest retrieved from reference TRBV2 and TRBJ2-3, is EPEVTQTPSHQVTQMGQEVILRCVPISNHLYFYWYRQILGQKVEFLVSFYNNEISEKSEIFDDQFSVERPDGSNFTLKIRSTKLEDSAMYFCASSVSQGRTDTQYFGPGTRLTVL.

This rearrangement joins TRBV2 to TRBJ1-2; tentative D call: TRBD1 (5 bases). Germline CDR1 reads SNHLY; CDR2 reads FYNNEI. V dropped 7 bases and J dropped 8 bases, with 20 bases sitting between them. The CDR3 is 14 residues long. Written as DNA, the CDR3 is TGTGCCAGCACTCTTGGGACGGGCGACTGGGGCTACACCTTC. Translation gives CASTLGTGDWGYTF.

The V gene is TRBV30, the J gene TRBJ2-4; the D call may be TRBD1 or TRBD2 (7 bases each). This CDR3 spans 15 amino acids. The V gene lost 0 bases and the J gene lost 6 bases, with 15 bases spanning the gap. Germline V gives CDR1 GTSNPN, CDR2 SVGIG (reference sequence). CDR3 sequence: CAWSVGGGSVNIQYF. The CDR3 nucleotides are TGTGCCTGGAGTGTAGGGGGCGGGAGCGTAAACATTCAGTACTTC.

This clone has just one count. This chain joins TRBV2 and TRBJ1-4; TRBD1 matches 10 bases. The germline CDR1 and CDR2 sequences are SNHLY and FYNNEI. Trimming at V came to 4 bases and at J to 4 bases, leaving 3 bases not matched to a gene. The CDR3 has 15 residues. The CDR3 sequence is CASSAGQGSNEKLFF. The CDR3 DNA is TGTGCCAGCAGTGCGGGACAGGGGAGTAATGAAAAACTGTTTTTT. Using reference TRBV2 and TRBJ1-4 for the parts outside the CDR3, the full variable domain is EPEVTQTPSHQVTQMGQEVILRCVPISNHLYFYWYRQILGQKVEFLVSFYNNEISEKSEIFDDQFSVERPDGSNFTLKIRSTKLEDSAMYFCASSAGQGSNEKLFFGSGTQLSVL.

V usage is TRBV23-1 and J usage is TRBJ2-2; 10 bases line up with TRBD1. TRBV23-1 is filed as an ORF, its function uncertain. The CDR3 totals 16 residues. The ends lost 7 bases at V and 2 bases at J; junction bases unmatched: 7. The CDR3 sequence: CASKPGQGPNTGELFF. CDR3 sequence (DNA): TGCGCCAGCAAGCCGGGACAGGGGCCCAACACCGGGGAGCTGTTTTTT.

The chain combines TRBV7-8 with TRBJ2-5; the D is unclear. The germline V gene encodes CDR1 SGHVS and CDR2 FQNEAQ. The CDR3 spans 16 residues. Trimming cost V 0 bases and J 1 base, with 12 bases left between them. CDR3 bases: TGTGCCAGCAGCTTAGCCGTCAAGCTCCCCCAAGAGACCCAGTACTTC. Translated: CASSLAVKLPQETQYF.

The CDR3 loop reads CASSQGRTPQETQYF. Here the CDR3 DNA reads TGTGCCAGCAGCCAAGGCCGGACGCCACAAGAGACCCAGTACTTC. The chain uses TRBV11-1 and TRBJ2-5; no clear D. Germline assignment: CDR1 SGHAT and CDR2 FQDESV (reference sequence). This CDR3 region has 15 residues. Between the trimmed V and J ends, which lost 5 bases and 2 bases, there was a span of 15 bases.

The genes are TRBV29-1 and TRBJ2-5; D is perhaps TRBD1 or TRBD2 (5 bases each). The CDR3 covers 15 residues. The germline CDR1 and CDR2 sequences are SQVTM and ANQGSEA. The germline V and J ends were trimmed by 5 bases and 2 bases, with 18 bases remaining between them. The CDR3 reads CSVSHRGDRQETQYF. CDR3 coding DNA: TGCAGCGTTTCGCACCGAGGGGACCGGCAAGAGACCCAGTACTTC.

The chain links TRBV30 to TRBJ1-2, with 8 bases aligning to TRBD1. From germline, CDR1 is GTSNPN and CDR2 SVGIG (reference sequence). The V gene end was trimmed by 0 bases and the J gene end by 8 bases; junction bases not matched to a gene: 5. This CDR3 is 13 amino acids long. CDR3 nucleotides: TGTGCCTGGAGTGTCGGGACAGGTGAAGGCTACACCTTC. As protein: CAWSVGTGEGYTF.

This clone has more than one count but fewer than ten. The CDR3: CASRGALGTEAFF. For the CDR3, the DNA is TGTGCCAGCCGGGGGGCATTGGGAACTGAAGCTTTCTTT. The V call is TRBV27, the J call TRBJ1-1; D might be TRBD1 (6 bases). Germline CDR1 MNHEY, CDR2 SMNVEV (reference sequence). The length of the CDR3 is 13 residues. The V gene lost 8 bases and the J gene lost 5 bases, with 15 bases spanning the gap.

This sequence joins TRBV6-1 and TRBJ2-5; the match to TRBD2 covers 8 bases. The germline CDR1 and CDR2 sequences are MNHNS and SASEGT. Losses at the gene ends were 9 bases for V and 4 bases for J; bases not matched to a gene: 10. This CDR3 region has 14 residues. The DNA for the CDR3 is TGTGCCAGTCGGCTGGTGGCGGGAGGAGAGACCCAGTACTTC. This encodes CASRLVAGGETQYF.

For the CDR3, the DNA is TGTGCCAGCAGCGACAGGGGGCAGGAAAAACTGTTTTTT. Protein product: CASSDRGQEKLFF. The chain joins TRBV7-8 to TRBJ1-4, with 10 bases identical to TRBD1. This CDR3 has 13 amino acids. From germline, CDR1 is SGHVS and CDR2 FQNEAQ. The trim removed 5 bases at V and 8 bases at J, leaving 2 bases unmatched.

This clone showed up just once. The rearrangement links TRBV6-6 to TRBJ2-5, with D possibly TRBD2 on 5 matching bases. CDR1 is MNHNY, CDR2 SVGAGI, per germline (reference sequence). The CDR3 consists of 15 residues. V was cut by 4 bases and J by 0 bases, with 12 bases left in between. The CDR3 here is CASSFTRGYQETQYF. The DNA of the CDR3 is TGTGCCAGCAGTTTCACCCGAGGGTACCAAGAGACCCAGTACTTC.

This clone appeared once. The V and J genes are TRBV27 and TRBJ2-7; 8 bases map to TRBD2. Germline CDR1 and CDR2: MNHEY and SMNVEV (reference sequence). The CDR3 loop spans 14 amino acids. V lost 3 bases to trimming and J lost 2 bases; unmatched junction nucleotides: 3. The CDR3 region is CASSFRGGTYEQYF. The CDR3 DNA is TGTGCCAGCAGTTTCCGCGGGGGGACCTACGAGCAGTACTTC.

This clone was seen a single time. The chain is built from TRBV11-3 and TRBJ2-3; possible D gene TRBD1, 5 bases. V gave up 4 bases and J gave up 2 bases, with 19 bases separating them. The V gene's germline CDR1 is SGHNT and CDR2 YENEEA. This CDR3 is 17 amino acids long. CDR3 sequence reads: CASSSSGAGTTTDTQYF. CDR3 DNA sequence: TGTGCCAGCAGCTCAAGTGGGGCAGGCACAACCACAGATACGCAGTATTTT.

This clone was counted a few times. V is TRBV19 and J is TRBJ2-1; possibly TRBD2 for D (6 bases). CDR3 size: 15 residues. Germline V gene lookup returns CDR1 LNHDA and CDR2 SQIVND (reference sequence). Trimming shortened V by 3 bases and J by 7 bases, and 16 bases separated the two germline ends. CDR3 in DNA: TGTGCCAGTAGTATTTGGGTTAGTAGCGGAAATGAGCAGTTCTTC. Residues: CASSIWVSSGNEQFF.

The chain is built from TRBV28 and TRBJ1-2; TRBD1 aligns across 7 bases. Germline lookup yields CDR1 MDHEN and CDR2 SYDVKM. The CDR3 has 13 residues. V lost 7 bases to trimming and J lost 3 bases; unmatched junction nucleotides: 5. CDR3 nucleotides: TGTGCCAGCAAGTCCGGGACAGACTATGGCTACACCTTC. The encoded protein is CASKSGTDYGYTF.

This sequence joins TRBV19 and TRBJ2-7; no reliable D call. The ends were cut back, 0 bases at V and 4 bases at J, with 13 bases in the middle. The germline V gene has CDR1 LNHDA and CDR2 SQIVND (reference sequence). The CDR3 runs to 15 residues. The CDR3 reads CASSIDGSLGYEQYF. CDR3 DNA: TGTGCCAGTAGTATAGACGGGTCACTCGGATACGAGCAGTACTTC. Filled out from reference TRBV19 and TRBJ2-7, the complete variable domain reads DGGITQSPKYLFRKEGQNVTLSCEQNLNHDAMYWYRQDPGQGLRLIYYSQIVNDFQKGDIAEGYSVSREKKESFPLTVTSAQKNPTAFYLCASSIDGSLGYEQYFGPGTRLTVT.

This clone was observed a handful of times. The sample carries other DNA sequences with the same CDR3. The genes are TRBV28 and TRBJ1-5; no reliable D call. The CDR3 extends over 12 amino acids. Trimming took off 4 bases at V and 2 bases at J, with 3 bases between the two ends. Germline V gene data show CDR1 as MDHEN and CDR2 as SYDVKM. Written as DNA, the CDR3 is TGTGCCAGCAGTTCAGGCAATCAGCCCCAGCATTTT. Protein product: CASSSGNQPQHF.

A remark on this clone: A read error may produce the germline difference seen at one junction end. The same CDR3 can be traced to other DNA sequences in this sample. The genes are TRBV30 and TRBJ1-1; 11 nucleotides match TRBD1. The CDR3 sequence is 15 residues long. CDR1 GTSNPN and CDR2 SVGIG come from the germline V gene (reference sequence). CDR3 coding DNA: TGTGCCCGGACAGTGCAGGGACAGGGGGGCACTGAAGCTTTCTTC. Protein sequence: CARTVQGQGGTEAFF.